The source of this TCR beta chain is a study of T cells in Graves' hyperthyroidism and ophthalmopathy. Diagnoses used clinical symptoms, serum thyroxine and TRAb, thyroid ultrasound and orbital computed tomography. RNA transcripts provided the source from which TCR beta CDR3 regions were amplified. A first-round RT-PCR of the TCR CDR3 used the HTBI primer set. MiXCR was run by TCRdb on the multiplex PCR reads, yielding one entry per CDR3 protein. The sample holds hundreds of thousands of distinct CDR3 sequences, around 15% seen once. This clonotype was seen ten or more times. The source material was blood. The receptor comes from a young woman with Graves' hyperthyroidism.

As DNA, the CDR3 is TGTGCCAGCAGTTCCGACAGGCCCTACTCCTACGAGCAGTACTTC. Its protein product is CASSSDRPYSYEQYF. V gene TRBV12-3 or TRBV12-4 combines with J gene TRBJ2-7, with a tentative D call TRBD1 (6 bases). CDR3 length: 15 residues. Trimming cost V 4 bases and J 0 bases, with 13 bases left between them.